A single sample gave rise to the 5 T cell receptor beta chains below, sequenced in a study of Ad26.COV2.S vaccination and SARS-CoV-2 variants. Assay used: immunoSEQ multiplex PCR; TCRdb lists only in-frame clones, some missing. The sample comprises roughly 380,000 clones, roughly 90% of which are singletons, and roughly 4% rests with the top ten. The treatment was: roughly 18 received Ad26.COV2.S at low or high dose, single or two shots; five or six received placebo; per-sample allocation not given. Material that was analyzed had been drawn on day 63 after the first vaccine or placebo injection. Source: peripheral blood, taken in a trial of Ad26.COV2.S vaccine versus placebo. The receptors originated from a person aged 18-65 years who received the Ad26.COV2.S COVID-19 vaccine or a placebo.

The chain joins TRBV3-1 (or the pseudogene TRBV3-2) to TRBJ2-2; the D gene is possibly TRBD1 (5 bases). Germline V CDR1 and CDR2: LGHDT, YNNKEL (reference sequence). The V end lost 1 base, the J end lost 5 bases, and 8 bases lay between the germline ends. The CDR3 runs 14 residues. The CDR3 DNA follows: TGTGCCAGCAGCCAAGGCAGGACAACCGGGGAGCTGTTTTTT. It codes for CASSQGRTTGELFF.

The V call is TRBV10-2, the J call TRBJ2-7; 9 bases fit TRBD1. Germline lookup yields CDR1 WSHSY and CDR2 SAAADI. Trimming removed 10 bases from V and 3 bases from J; junction bases left unmatched: 10. The CDR3 runs to 14 residues. CDR3 amino acids: CAIRRTGDNYEQYF. CDR3 DNA sequence: TGCGCCATCCGAAGGACAGGGGATAACTACGAGCAGTACTTC.

The V call is TRBV5-1, the J call TRBJ2-5; tentatively, D is TRBD1 or TRBD2 (6 bases each). Germline CDR1 SGHRS, CDR2 YFSETQ. The CDR3 is made up of 14 amino acids. V was cut by 0 bases and J by 4 bases, with 10 bases left in between. CDR3 sequence: CASSLETGAETQYF. The CDR3 region has the DNA TGCGCCAGCAGCTTGGAGACGGGGGCAGAGACCCAGTACTTC. The full variable domain, in which reference TRBV5-1 and TRBJ2-5 provide the parts outside the CDR3, is KAGVTQTPRYLIKTRGQQVTLSCSPISGHRSVSWYQQTPGQGLQFLFEYFSETQRNKGNFPGRFSGRQFSNSRSEMNVSTLELGDSALYLCASSLETGAETQYFGPGTRLLVL.

This clone was seen a single time. The chain combines TRBV27 with TRBJ1-1; maybe TRBD1 (5 bases). The CDR3 is made up of 14 amino acids. The V gene lost 1 base and the J gene lost 6 bases, with 12 bases spanning the gap. Germline V gene data show CDR1 as MNHEY and CDR2 as SMNVEV (reference sequence). This CDR3 reads CASSLYGGDPEAFF. The CDR3 bases are TGTGCCAGCAGTTTATATGGGGGGGATCCTGAAGCTTTCTTT.

CDR3 protein: CASSIGQGGGNTIYF. CDR3 DNA sequence: TGTGCCAGCAGCATCGGACAGGGCGGTGGAAACACCATATATTTT. This chain uses TRBV13 with TRBJ1-3; 8 bases line up with TRBD1. This CDR3 comprises 15 residues. Trimming took 5 bases from V and 3 from J; bases not matched to a gene: 6. Germline values: CDR1 PRHDT, CDR2 FYEKMQ (reference sequence).